This entry is about one T cell receptor beta chain. CDR1 SGHDT and CDR2 YYEEEE come from the germline V gene. The CDR3 has 12 amino acids. V was trimmed by 1 base and J by 4 bases, leaving 6 bases between them. In the authors' workflow: For nucleated cells, counts were estimated from reference gene primer amplification. Assay: immunoSEQ multiplex PCR; the TCRdb copy retains only in-frame clones and omits some. That table furnishes V, J and clone size, whereas the DNA furnished D and trimming. The table includes 250,000 to 300,000 clones, about 76% detected once. This specimen belongs to a study of blood T cell repertoires in COVID-19. Study details: Material from acute and convalescent COVID-19 was sourced from the United States, Italy and Spain. Nucleic acid was either cDNA or gDNA, and it came from T cells, B-cell-depleted T cells, or PBMCs.

The gene calls are TRBV5-6 and TRBJ2-7; perhaps TRBD1 as D (5 bases). This receptor was obtained from a woman in her sixties or seventies with active or convalescent COVID-19. The sample was peripheral blood. The CDR3 sequence is CASSLTGYEQYF. The DNA of the CDR3 is TGTGCCAGCAGCTTGACAGGTTACGAGCAGTACTTC.